Listed below are T cell receptor beta chains from one sample, sequenced in a study of technical replicates of blood from several donors. Some clones are missing from TCRdb's copy, which holds only in-frame ones; the method was immunoSEQ multiplex PCR. The top ten clones hold about 0.36% of a sample with tens of thousands of clones, around 95% of them seen once. Material: T cells isolated from PBMCs. The receptors originated from a human donor in good health. Both conserved end residues are part of each CDR3. The order of the fields is V gene, J gene, clone size, D gene, CDR3 protein, CDR3 DNA. The D gene is left open where the match is weak. The listing skips clone size in some rows; elsewhere it reads once, few, many or a size class.

v_gene: TRBV6-1
j_gene: TRBJ2-1
abundance: .
d_gene: .
CDR3aa: CASIGGYNEQFF
CDR3nt: TGTGCCAGCATCGGGGGATACAATGAGCAGTTCTTC

v_gene: TRBV19
j_gene: TRBJ1-2
abundance: .
d_gene: .
CDR3aa: CASSPQRDYGYTF
CDR3nt: TGTGCCAGTAGTCCCCAGCGGGACTATGGCTACACCTTC

v_gene: TRBV5-4
j_gene: TRBJ2-1
abundance: .
d_gene: TRBD1
CDR3aa: CASSLGQGQGDEQFF
CDR3nt: TGTGCCAGCAGCTTAGGACAGGGCCAGGGGGATGAGCAGTTCTTC

v_gene: TRBV6-5
j_gene: TRBJ2-4
abundance: .
d_gene: TRBD1
CDR3aa: CASGQAGKNIQYF
CDR3nt: TGTGCCAGCGGACAGGCGGGCAAAAACATTCAGTACTTC

v_gene: TRBV9
j_gene: TRBJ2-1
abundance: once
d_gene: .
CDR3aa: CASSVSDYNEQFF
CDR3nt: TGTGCCAGCAGCGTATCAGACTACAATGAGCAGTTCTTC

v_gene: TRBV2
j_gene: TRBJ2-1
abundance: .
d_gene: .
CDR3aa: CASSDGGDLGVAYNEQFF
CDR3nt: TGTGCCAGCAGTGACGGCGGAGACCTAGGGGTGGCCTACAATGAGCAGTTCTTC

v_gene: TRBV6-5
j_gene: TRBJ2-5
abundance: .
d_gene: TRBD1
CDR3aa: CASRPLDRAQETQYF
CDR3nt: TGTGCCAGCAGACCCTTAGACAGGGCCCAAGAGACCCAGTACTTC

v_gene: TRBV7-9
j_gene: TRBJ1-2
abundance: .
d_gene: .
CDR3aa: CASSPASGKRGYTF
CDR3nt: TGTGCCAGCAGCCCCGCCTCAGGGAAGCGAGGCTACACCTTC

v_gene: TRBV28
j_gene: TRBJ2-7
abundance: .
d_gene: TRBD2
CDR3aa: CASSPYTGGTYEQYF
CDR3nt: TGTGCCAGCAGTCCCTACACGGGAGGGACCTACGAGCAGTACTTC

v_gene: TRBV6-6
j_gene: TRBJ1-3
abundance: .
d_gene: .
CDR3aa: CASSYTVGNTIYF
CDR3nt: TGTGCCAGCAGTTACACAGTTGGAAACACCATATATTTT

v_gene: TRBV6-5
j_gene: TRBJ2-7
abundance: once
d_gene: .
CDR3aa: CASSYSLYSEQYF
CDR3nt: TGTGCCAGCAGTTACTCCCTATACTCCGAGCAGTACTTC

v_gene: TRBV7-2
j_gene: TRBJ2-5
abundance: .
d_gene: .
CDR3aa: CASSFSETQYF
CDR3nt: TGTGCCAGCAGCTTTTCGGAGACCCAGTACTTC

v_gene: TRBV25-1
j_gene: TRBJ1-2
abundance: .
d_gene: .
CDR3aa: CASSFRGNYGYTF
CDR3nt: TGTGCCAGCAGTTTCAGGGGAAACTATGGCTACACCTTC

v_gene: TRBV5-6
j_gene: TRBJ2-2
abundance: .
d_gene: TRBD2
CDR3aa: CASSLGVAGGTGELFF
CDR3nt: TGTGCCAGCAGCTTGGGGGTAGCGGGAGGCACCGGGGAGCTGTTTTTT

v_gene: TRBV7-9
j_gene: TRBJ2-1
abundance: once
d_gene: .
CDR3aa: CASSLVRDNEQFF
CDR3nt: TGTGCCAGCAGCTTAGTGAGGGACAATGAGCAGTTCTTC

v_gene: TRBV6-5
j_gene: TRBJ2-1
abundance: .
d_gene: TRBD1
CDR3aa: CASNRGTGPYNEQFF
CDR3nt: TGTGCCAGCAATCGAGGGACAGGGCCTTACAATGAGCAGTTCTTC